This passage covers 20 T cell receptor beta chains from one sample sequenced in a study of OX40 agonist ivuxolimab in advanced cancers. Here immunoSEQ multiplex PCR was the method, and the copy in TCRdb shows in-frame clones only, minus some. The sample has roughly 26,000 clones, over 60% seen once. The source material was CD4+ or CD8+ T cells sorted from blood, sampled in a trial of the OX40 agonist ivuxolimab. All receptors come from an adult with an advanced solid tumor such as melanoma, head and neck, liver or kidney cancer.

V gene TRBV10-3 combines with J gene TRBJ2-5, with TRBD1 matching over 7 bases. From germline, CDR1 is ENHRY and CDR2 SYGVKD. V lost 10 bases and J lost 2; bases outside the gene matches: 4. The CDR3 is made up of 12 amino acids. For the CDR3, the DNA is TGTGCCACCTCACAGGGGCAAGAGACCCAGTACTTC. Translating gives CATSQGQETQYF.

The genes are TRBV30 and TRBJ2-5, with a tentative D call TRBD2 (6 bases). CDR1 is GTSNPN, CDR2 SVGIG, per germline (reference sequence). This CDR3 spans 15 amino acids. Between the trimmed V and J ends, which lost 2 bases and 5 bases, there was a span of 18 bases. CDR3 bases: TGTGCCTGGAGTCGAGGCGGGATAATAGGGGAGACCCAGTACTTC. This encodes CAWSRGGIIGETQYF.

This clone showed up just a few times. CDR3 amino acids: CASSVATWPYPGELFF. As DNA, the CDR3 is TGTGCCAGCAGCGTAGCTACGTGGCCTTATCCCGGGGAGCTGTTTTTT. The chain has TRBV9 and TRBJ2-2; D gene unclear. V was shortened by 0 bases and J by 6 bases, with 15 bases between the two germline ends. Looked up from germline, CDR1 is SGDLS and CDR2 is YYNGEE. The CDR3 has 16 residues. Full variable domain (outside the CDR3, taken from reference TRBV9 and TRBJ2-2): DSGVTQTPKHLITATGQRVTLRCSPRSGDLSVYWYQQSLDQGLQFLIQYYNGEERAKGNILERFSAQQFPDLHSELNLSSLELGDSALYFCASSVATWPYPGELFFGEGSRLTVL.

The chain is built from TRBV2 and TRBJ1-5; weak D call: TRBD1 (5 bases). The ends were cut back, 3 bases at V and 1 base at J, with 19 bases in the middle. Germline values: CDR1 SNHLY, CDR2 FYNNEI. The CDR3 consists of 18 residues. The CDR3 region is CASSDPLGARSSNQPQHF. The CDR3 DNA reads TGTGCCAGCAGTGACCCCCTTGGGGCGCGCTCAAGCAATCAGCCCCAGCATTTT.

The gene calls are TRBV5-5 and TRBJ1-5; no firm D call. Trimming took off 4 bases at V and 7 bases at J, with 18 bases between the two ends. CDR1 and CDR2 (germline): SGHKS, YYEKEE (reference sequence). This CDR3 is built from 15 residues. The CDR3 protein is CASSPLFREQQPQHF. As DNA, the CDR3 is TGTGCCAGCAGCCCCCTGTTCCGCGAACAACAGCCCCAGCATTTT.

The V and J genes are TRBV6-5 and TRBJ1-4; no clear D gene. Germline V gene sequence: CDR1 MNHEY, CDR2 SVGAGI. Trimming stripped 5 bases from V and 8 bases from J, with 18 bases between. The CDR3 contains 15 residues. For the CDR3, the DNA is TGTGCCAGCAGTAGTCCTGGACGGAGTGAAGAAAAACTGTTTTTT. This codes for CASSSPGRSEEKLFF.

The chain recombines TRBV4-1 with TRBJ2-3; no clear D gene. The germline CDR1 and CDR2 sequences are MGHRA and YSYEKL. Trimming took 0 bases from V and 0 from J, leaving 7 bases between them. The CDR3 contains 15 residues. The CDR3 DNA is TGCGCCAGCAGCCAAGAGTTCAGCAGCACAGATACGCAGTATTTT. Translating it yields CASSQEFSSTDTQYF.

In its sample, this clone was seen once. The chain links TRBV5-8 to TRBJ1-2, with D possibly being TRBD1 (6 bases). Between the trimmed V and J ends, which lost 4 bases and 5 bases, there was a span of 21 bases. The CDR3 covers 16 residues. In germline, CDR1 is SGHTS, CDR2 YDEGEE. The CDR3 DNA sequence: TGTGCCAGCAGCACCGGGACACCCCCTCGGCCGTATGGCTACACCTTC. It specifies CASSTGTPPRPYGYTF. Full variable domain (outside the CDR3, taken from reference TRBV5-8 and TRBJ1-2): EAGVTQSPTHLIKTRGQQATLRCSPISGHTSVYWYQQALGLGLQFLLWYDEGEERNRGNFPPRFSGRQFPNYSSELNVNALELEDSALYLCASSTGTPPRPYGYTFGSGTRLTVV.

The chain employs TRBV5-4 and TRBJ1-2; 8 nucleotides line up with TRBD1. The CDR3 runs 15 residues. The germline CDR1 and CDR2 sequences are SGHNT and YYREEE (reference sequence). V was clipped by 4 bases and J by 3 bases; unmatched bases: 8. The CDR3 loop is CASSRQKQGDYGYTF. The CDR3 region has the DNA TGTGCCAGCAGCCGACAAAAACAGGGGGACTATGGCTACACCTTC.

The J gene is TRBJ1-6, the V gene TRBV6-1, with 9 nucleotides matching TRBD1. Germline CDR1 reads MNHNS; CDR2 reads SASEGT. After removal of 5 bases from V and 10 bases from J, the junction contained 9 bases not matched to a gene. The CDR3 has 15 amino acids. CDR3 region: CASSTLGTGYSPLHF. Written as DNA, the CDR3 is TGTGCCAGCAGTACCTTAGGGACAGGGTACTCACCCCTCCACTTT.

This rearrangement joins TRBV2 to TRBJ2-2, with D hard to call. The CDR3 is 12 residues long. Trimming cost V 5 bases and J 7 bases, with 8 bases left between them. Germline V gene sequence: CDR1 SNHLY, CDR2 FYNNEI. The CDR3 sequence is CASSSSGGELFF. The CDR3 region has the DNA TGTGCCAGCAGTTCCAGTGGCGGGGAGCTGTTTTTT.

The chain carries TRBV5-1 and TRBJ1-4; the match to TRBD1 covers 7 bases. CDR3 length equals 13 residues. In germline, CDR1 is SGHRS, CDR2 YFSETQ. V was pared by 4 bases and J by 5 bases, with 2 bases of the junction left unmatched. Here the CDR3 DNA reads TGCGCCAGCAGCCAGGGGGGCAATGAAAAACTGTTTTTT. Encoded protein: CASSQGGNEKLFF.

The CDR3 loop reads CASSLGQPGMETQYF. DNA for the CDR3: TGCGCCAGCAGCTTGGGTCAACCCGGGATGGAGACCCAGTACTTC. The rearrangement joins TRBV5-1 to TRBJ2-5; maybe TRBD2 (5 bases). The germline V gene has CDR1 SGHRS and CDR2 YFSETQ. V lost 0 bases and J 5 bases, leaving 14 bases between the germline ends. This CDR3 has 15 residues.

On this clone: At one end, the junction sequence differs from germline, possibly due to a read error. The J gene is TRBJ2-4, the V gene TRBV7-9, with D possibly being TRBD1 or TRBD2 (5 bases each). The CDR3 covers 14 residues. Germline V lookup: CDR1 SEHNR, CDR2 FQNEAQ (reference sequence). CDR3 bases: TGTGCCAGCAGTTTAGGGACAGCCAAAAACATTCAGTACTTC. This translates into CASSLGTAKNIQYF.

This clone was observed a few times. The V call is TRBV10-3, the J call TRBJ1-1; 9 positions agree with TRBD1. The ends lost 6 bases at V and 6 bases at J; junction bases unmatched: 5. Germline loops: CDR1 ENHRY, CDR2 SYGVKD. The CDR3 runs to 13 residues. The DNA of the CDR3 is TGTGCCATCAGGGGGGACAGGGACCCTGAAGCTTTCTTT. Residues: CAIRGDRDPEAFF.

The chain couples TRBV5-4 to TRBJ2-2; 7 bases are shared with TRBD1. This CDR3 has 18 amino acids. The V gene's germline CDR1 is SGHNT and CDR2 YYREEE (reference sequence). V shed 0 bases, J shed 4 bases, and the junction held 12 bases outside the gene matches. CDR3: CASSLEGAGRRITGELFF. CDR3 sequence (DNA): TGTGCCAGCAGCTTGGAGGGGGCGGGCCGGCGGATCACCGGGGAGCTGTTTTTT.

This rearrangement joins TRBV11-2 to TRBJ1-2, with D possibly matching TRBD1 (6 bases). This CDR3 has 15 amino acids. CDR1 is SGHAT, CDR2 FQNNGV, per germline. The V gene lost 1 base and the J gene lost 0 bases, with 9 bases spanning the gap. This chain's CDR3 is CASSLGTAANYGYTF. In DNA form, the CDR3 reads TGTGCCAGCAGCTTAGGGACAGCAGCTAACTATGGCTACACCTTC.

This chain uses TRBV30 with TRBJ1-3; 7 nucleotides line up with TRBD1. Looked up from germline, CDR1 is GTSNPN and CDR2 is SVGIG (reference sequence). The CDR3 length is 13 residues. Trimming at V came to 3 bases and at J to 1 base, leaving 0 bases not matched to a gene. CDR3 residues: CAWRGQSGNTIYF. The DNA of the CDR3 is TGTGCCTGGAGGGGACAGTCTGGAAACACCATATATTTT.

This clone has only a few counts. The chain couples TRBV5-1 to TRBJ2-1; D may be TRBD2 (5 bases). Germline V gene sequence: CDR1 SGHRS, CDR2 YFSETQ. This CDR3 is built from 16 residues. The V end lost 4 bases, the J end lost 6 bases, and 20 bases lay between the germline ends. The CDR3 region is CASSPFNSGSGNEQFF. The DNA of the CDR3 is TGCGCCAGCAGCCCTTTTAATTCGGGGTCCGGCAATGAGCAGTTCTTC.

The chain links TRBV6-1 to TRBJ2-1, with 9 bases identical to TRBD1. The CDR3 loop spans 15 amino acids. The V and J ends lost 5 bases and 10 bases, in that order; junction bases with no gene match: 12. The germline V gene encodes CDR1 MNHNS and CDR2 SASEGT. CDR3 region: CASSPTGTGQGEQFF. The CDR3 DNA is TGTGCCAGCAGTCCAACCGGGACAGGGCAAGGGGAGCAGTTCTTC.